Listed here is a single T cell receptor (beta chain). In the study's own analysis: Reference gene primer amplification yielded estimated nucleated cell counts. Method: immunoSEQ multiplex PCR; TCRdb's copy keeps in-frame clones and lacks some. Clone size and V and J calls were adopted from that table, with D and trimming inferred from the DNA. The repertoire holds roughly 240,000 clones, with more than 75% as singletons. The germline CDR1 and CDR2 sequences are SQVTM and ANQGSEA. The length of the CDR3 is 12 residues. J gave up 7 bases and V 5 bases, and 6 bases lay outside the gene matches. This entry is derived from a study of blood T cell repertoires in COVID-19. Study at large: The United States, Italy and Spain supplied acute and convalescent COVID-19 samples. The analysed material was cDNA or gDNA that came from T cells, B-cell-depleted T cells, or PBMCs.

V and J are TRBV29-1 and TRBJ1-2; 8 nucleotides align to TRBD1. The material sequenced was peripheral blood. This receptor was obtained from a woman aged 30 to 39 who had recovered from COVID-19. CDR3 amino acids: CSVPSGGIGYTF. The CDR3 coding sequence is TGCAGCGTTCCCTCAGGGGGCATTGGCTACACCTTC.